This is a list of T cell receptor beta chains from one sample in a study of blood T cell repertoires in COVID-19. Data came from immunoSEQ multiplex PCR; TCRdb stores just in-frame clones and leaves some out. The sample includes under 500,000 clones, about 85% of them seen just once. Sequenced input: PBMCs or T cells enriched from blood (not recorded which). Every receptor here comes from a young woman with acute COVID-19. CDR3s include the opening cysteine and the closing phenylalanine or tryptophan. A D gene is named only where the DNA matches it firmly. The size field is filled for only some rows; it gives once, few, many or a size class.

length	V	J	D	size	DNA	CDR3
13	TRBV5-1	TRBJ1-1	NA	NA	TGCGCCAGCAGCTTGACGGTGAACACTGAAGCTTTCTTT	CASSLTVNTEAFF
16	TRBV7-3	TRBJ1-3	NA	NA	TGTGCCAGCAGCCCCGGAGGAGGAACGGGTGGAAACACCATATATTTT	CASSPGGGTGGNTIYF
16	TRBV7-2	TRBJ1-2	TRBD1	NA	TGCGCCAGCAGCTTACGTGTGGTAGGCAGGGGGGATGGCTACACCTTC	CASSLRVVGRGDGYTF
14	TRBV7-2	TRBJ1-2	NA	NA	TGTGCCAGCAGCTTTTACGGGGTTAACTATGGCTACACCTTC	CASSFYGVNYGYTF
14	TRBV7-9	TRBJ2-5	NA	NA	TGTGCCAGCAGCTTAGATAGGGACAACCCGACCCAGTACTTC	CASSLDRDNPTQYF
12	TRBV6-5	TRBJ1-1	NA	NA	TGTGCCACCCATAGGGGTTTCACTGAAGCTTTCTTT	CATHRGFTEAFF
15	TRBV5-6	TRBJ2-7	TRBD1	NA	TGTGCCAGCAGCTCCGGGACAGGGGGAACTTACGAGCAGTACTTC	CASSSGTGGTYEQYF
14	TRBV5-6	TRBJ1-2	NA	NA	TGTGCCAGCAGCTTGGCGGGAATTAACTATGGCTACACCTTC	CASSLAGINYGYTF
13	TRBV28	TRBJ2-7	NA	NA	TGTGCCAGCAGTCGCGAAGCTCCGGTCGAGCAGTACTTC	CASSREAPVEQYF
20	TRBV9	TRBJ2-1	TRBD2	NA	TGTGCCAGCAGCGTAACTACCTCTCGGTTGGGCGGGAGCAGAATCAATGAGCAGTTCTTC	CASSVTTSRLGGSRINEQFF
18	TRBV6-1	TRBJ1-2	NA	NA	TGTGCCAGCAGTGAATGGGCCGGGGAATTGGGTTATTCCGTTGGCTACACCTTC	CASSEWAGELGYSVGYTF
15	TRBV2	TRBJ1-6	NA	NA	TGTGCCAGCAGTGAAGATCGGGGGGGTAGCTCACCCCTCCACTTT	CASSEDRGGSSPLHF
16	TRBV6-6	TRBJ1-2	NA	NA	TGTGCCAGCAGACCAGGCGGGTCCTCGAACCACTATGGCTACACCTTC	CASRPGGSSNHYGYTF
13	TRBV29-1	TRBJ2-2	TRBD2	NA	TGCAGCGTCGGACTAGCGGGGACCGGGGAGCTGTTTTTT	CSVGLAGTGELFF
18	TRBV24-1	TRBJ2-3	TRBD1	NA	TGTGCCACCAGTGAGGCCGGGACAGGGGAGGTCGGGGTGGATACGCAGTATTTT	CATSEAGTGEVGVDTQYF
13	TRBV29-1	TRBJ1-1	NA	NA	TGCAGCGTTGTGGGGGGGCAGTGGACTGAAGCTTTCTTT	CSVVGGQWTEAFF
18	TRBV19	TRBJ2-6	TRBD1	NA	TGTGCCAGTAGTATGTACAGGGGCCATCCTTCTGGGGCCAACGTCCTGACTTTC	CASSMYRGHPSGANVLTF
12	TRBV7-9	TRBJ2-7	NA	NA	TGTGCCAGCAGCCCCTTGAGCTACGAGCAGTACTTC	CASSPLSYEQYF
13	TRBV9	TRBJ2-1	NA	NA	TGTGCCAGCAGCGTAGGGCACCCCAATGAGCAGTTCTTC	CASSVGHPNEQFF
15	TRBV7-9	TRBJ1-5	NA	few	TGTGCCAGCAGCTTATCCGGGGATAGCAATCAGCCCCAGCATTTT	CASSLSGDSNQPQHF
13	TRBV28	TRBJ1-6	NA	few	TGTGCCAGCAGGAGGCCGTTTAATTCACCCCTCCACTTT	CASRRPFNSPLHF
16	TRBV10-3	TRBJ1-3	NA	NA	TGTGCCATCAGTGAGTCGAAGATGGCAGGGGGAAACACCATATATTTT	CAISESKMAGGNTIYF
15	TRBV11-2	TRBJ2-7	NA	NA	TGTGCCAGCAGCTTAGTGACGGGCAGGGCCTACGAGCAGTACTTC	CASSLVTGRAYEQYF
14	TRBV5-5	TRBJ1-6	TRBD1	NA	TGTGCCAGCAGCCCAAGGGGGCTTAATTCACCCCTCCACTTT	CASSPRGLNSPLHF
14	TRBV19	TRBJ2-2	NA	NA	TGTGCCACTTCCTTTGACGGGACATCCGGGGAGCTGTTTTTT	CATSFDGTSGELFF
14	TRBV5-1	TRBJ2-5	NA	once	TGCGCCAGCAGGCAATCCCGGGGGGCTGAGACCCAGTACTTC	CASRQSRGAETQYF
15	TRBV11-2	TRBJ1-2	NA	NA	TGTGCCAGCAGCCCCGGTGGAGCTTCTAACTATGGCTACACCTTC	CASSPGGASNYGYTF
15	TRBV7-3	TRBJ2-7	TRBD2	once	TGTGCCAGCAGCTTAACGACTAGCGGGGGCTACGAGCAGTACTTC	CASSLTTSGGYEQYF